This T cell receptor (beta chain) was found in a study of T-cell memory formation after mild COVID-19. From germline, CDR1 is DFQATT and CDR2 SNEGSKA (reference sequence). The CDR3 is 14 residues long. Trimming took 6 bases from V and 2 from J, leaving 14 bases between them. TCRdb passed the 5' RACE reads through MiXCR, listing each CDR3 protein once. Of 500,000 to 650,000 distinct CDR3 sequences in the sample, 20% to 25% are singletons; the top ten hold under 8.5%. Sequencing was done on a sample of PBMCs or a T cell subset sorted from them (not recorded which). V is TRBV20-1 and J is TRBJ2-1; no reliable D call. This TCR was recovered from an adult woman who had mild COVID-19 (a few samples of this study predate the infection). Cell type and time point are not known. The DNA of the CDR3 is TGCAGTGCCCCTCATATTGGCCCCTACAATGAGCAGTTCTTC. Protein product: CSAPHIGPYNEQFF.